One sample yielded the 20 T cell receptor beta chains listed below, sequenced in a study of T cell responses to AZD1222 COVID-19 vaccine. Clones were read by immunoSEQ multiplex PCR, and TCRdb kept only the in-frame ones, dropping some. Among some 130,000 clones, over 90% were seen once, and the ten largest hold roughly 5.4%. The sequencing here drew on peripheral blood, taken on day 0 of AZD1222 vaccination. The source is an adult in good health.

The chain has TRBV19 and TRBJ1-5; maybe TRBD1 (5 bases). V gave up 1 base and J gave up 0 bases, with 16 bases separating them. CDR1 is LNHDA, CDR2 SQIVND, per germline (reference sequence). CDR3 length equals 18 residues. CDR3 sequence (DNA): TGTGCCAGTAGTATAGGTTCCAGGGAGGCAGGTAGCAATCAGCCCCAGCATTTT. Translation: CASSIGSREAGSNQPQHF.

The chain links TRBV10-1 to TRBJ2-3, with 10 nucleotides matching TRBD2. With 8 bases clipped from V and 4 bases from J, the junction kept 9 bases outside the gene matches. From germline, CDR1 is WNHNN and CDR2 SYGVQD (reference sequence). The CDR3 has 15 amino acids. As DNA, the CDR3 is TGCGCCAGCCGGAAAAGCGGGAGGGAGTCAGATACGCAGTATTTT. This translates into CASRKSGRESDTQYF.

The CDR3 nucleotides are TGTGCCAGCAGCTCAAACAGGGACAGGGCCAGAGGCGGGGAGCTGTTTTTT. Translated: CASSSNRDRARGGELFF. The rearrangement links TRBV7-3 to TRBJ2-2; 9 positions match TRBD1. Losses at the gene ends were 4 bases for V and 7 bases for J; bases not matched to a gene: 13. The V gene's germline CDR1 is SGHTA and CDR2 FQGTGA. This CDR3 is 17 amino acids long.

The DNA for the CDR3 is TGTGCCAGCAAATCCGGGACAAAAGAGACCCAGTACTTC. The encoded protein is CASKSGTKETQYF. This chain links TRBV2 with TRBJ2-5; D might be TRBD1 (6 bases). Germline V gene lookup returns CDR1 SNHLY and CDR2 FYNNEI. The CDR3 covers 13 residues. Trimming stripped 7 bases from V and 3 bases from J, with 12 bases between. Complete variable domain (other parts from reference TRBV2 and TRBJ2-5): EPEVTQTPSHQVTQMGQEVILRCVPISNHLYFYWYRQILGQKVEFLVSFYNNEISEKSEIFDDQFSVERPDGSNFTLKIRSTKLEDSAMYFCASKSGTKETQYFGPGTRLLVL.

The J gene is TRBJ1-2, the V gene TRBV4-2; 7 nucleotides line up with TRBD1. Germline V gives CDR1 LGHNA, CDR2 YNFKEQ. The trim removed 0 bases at V and 2 bases at J, leaving 9 bases unmatched. CDR3 length: 17 residues. The CDR3 nucleotides read TGTGCCAGCAGCCAAGAATGGGGACAGATGAGAAACTATGGCTACACCTTC. It is translated as CASSQEWGQMRNYGYTF.

This chain links TRBV30 with TRBJ2-7; 9 bases map to TRBD1. The junction had 7 bases not matched to a gene; V was cut back by 6 bases and J by 4 bases. This CDR3 comprises 13 residues. Germline V lookup: CDR1 GTSNPN, CDR2 SVGIG (reference sequence). CDR3: CACRTGDGYEQYF. As DNA, the CDR3 is TGTGCCTGTAGGACAGGGGATGGGTACGAGCAGTACTTC.

This sequence joins TRBV11-2 and TRBJ1-5; unclear D gene. Trimming stripped 5 bases from V and 7 bases from J, with 15 bases between. Germline-derived CDR1 and CDR2 are SGHAT and FQNNGV. CDR3 length equals 14 residues. The CDR3 region is CASSPGLIGQPQHF. The DNA for the CDR3 is TGTGCCAGCAGCCCCGGCCTCATCGGGCAGCCCCAGCATTTT.

This chain links TRBV5-6 with TRBJ2-2; 8 bases line up with TRBD1. The CDR3 extends over 14 amino acids. Trimming took 7 bases from V and 5 from J; bases not matched to a gene: 7. Germline CDR1 and CDR2: SGHDT and YYEEEE. DNA for the CDR3: TGTGCCAGCTCAGGACAGGGTCGGACCGGGGAGCTGTTTTTT. As protein: CASSGQGRTGELFF. Based on the CDR3 plus reference TRBV5-6 and TRBJ2-2, the full variable domain is DAGVTQSPTHLIKTRGQQVTLRCSPKSGHDTVSWYQQALGQGPQFIFQYYEEEERQRGNFPDRFSGHQFPNYSSELNVNALLLGDSALYLCASSGQGRTGELFFGEGSRLTVL.

This rearrangement joins TRBV9 to TRBJ1-4; possible D gene TRBD1, 6 bases. V gave up 4 bases and J gave up 8 bases, with 15 bases separating them. Germline CDR1 reads SGDLS; CDR2 reads YYNGEE. The CDR3 runs to 14 residues. The chain's CDR3 is CASSTQGLYEKLFF. The CDR3 DNA sequence: TGTGCCAGCAGCACTCAGGGGTTGTACGAAAAACTGTTTTTT.

The V gene is TRBV20-1, the J gene TRBJ1-1; no clear D gene. CDR1 and CDR2 from the germline V gene are DFQATT and SNEGSKA (reference sequence). V lost 2 bases, J lost 1 base, and 2 bases lay in between. The CDR3 totals 11 residues. CDR3 coding DNA: TGCAGTGCTAGACGGAACACTGAAGCTTTCTTT. Amino acid sequence: CSARRNTEAFF.

The V call is TRBV19, the J call TRBJ1-1; D may be TRBD1 (6 bases). Per the germline V gene, CDR1 is LNHDA and CDR2 is SQIVND (reference sequence). The V end was cut by 1 base, the J end by 1 base, with 19 bases between. The CDR3 is 18 residues long. In nucleotides, the CDR3 is TGTGCCAGTAGTATAGGTTCCGGGGGCGCTTACACGAACACTGAAGCTTTCTTT. Protein sequence: CASSIGSGGAYTNTEAFF.

This clone was observed a single time. The V and J genes are TRBV5-1 and TRBJ2-1; D not resolved. The CDR3 runs 11 residues. The V gene lost 3 bases and the J gene lost 4 bases, with 2 bases spanning the gap. Germline V lookup: CDR1 SGHRS, CDR2 YFSETQ. CDR3 residues: CASSSYNEQFF. CDR3 bases: TGCGCCAGCAGCTCATACAATGAGCAGTTCTTC.

This clone has a handful of counts. The V gene is TRBV29-1, the J gene TRBJ2-1; the match to TRBD1 covers 8 bases. There are 13 residues in the CDR3. In germline, CDR1 is SQVTM, CDR2 ANQGSEA. Trimming at V came to 7 bases and at J to 7 bases, leaving 9 bases not matched to a gene. For the CDR3, the DNA is TGCAGCGCTCGGACAGGGAACATGAATGAGCAGTTCTTC. Amino acid sequence: CSARTGNMNEQFF.

Written as DNA, the CDR3 is TGTGCTAGTGGTTTGAGTATCGCTAACTATGGCTACACCTTC. Its translation: CASGLSIANYGYTF. The J gene is TRBJ1-2, the V gene TRBV12-5; D not certain. The CDR3 length is 14 residues. V lost 2 bases, J lost 0 bases, and 7 bases lay in between. Germline assignment: CDR1 LGHNT and CDR2 FRNRAP.

This clone appeared a single time. V and J are TRBV15 and TRBJ2-3; 7 nucleotides agree with TRBD2. The germline V gene has CDR1 LNHNV and CDR2 YYDKDF (reference sequence). The V gene end was trimmed by 1 base and the J gene end by 1 base; junction bases not matched to a gene: 5. The CDR3 is made up of 16 amino acids. As DNA, the CDR3 is TGTGCCACCAGCAGAGGGGGCGGGAGCGGCACAGATACGCAGTATTTT. It encodes CATSRGGGSGTDTQYF.

This chain links TRBV29-1 with TRBJ2-2; 13 nucleotides line up with TRBD2. Germline CDR1 reads SQVTM; CDR2 reads ANQGSEA. The CDR3 sequence is 15 residues long. J was trimmed by 4 bases and V by 7 bases; bases with no gene match: 6. In DNA, the CDR3 is TGCAGCGCCAGGACTAGCGGGAGTGTCACCGGGGAGCTGTTTTTT. Translated: CSARTSGSVTGELFF.

This clone appeared once. CDR3 sequence reads: CASSLGFFRSPLHF. The CDR3 region has the DNA TGTGCCAGCAGCCTAGGGTTTTTCCGTTCACCCCTCCACTTT. The chain joins TRBV28 to TRBJ1-6, with D unresolved. CDR3 length equals 14 residues. Trimming left V 6 bases short and J 9 bases short, with 15 bases between. Germline loops: CDR1 MDHEN, CDR2 SYDVKM.

The chain joins TRBV6-1 to TRBJ2-7; D possibly corresponds to TRBD2 (5 bases). Trimming removed 0 bases at V and 3 bases at J, with 9 bases between. Germline lookup yields CDR1 MNHNS and CDR2 SASEGT. CDR3 length: 14 residues. This CDR3 reads CASSEALRGYEQYF. The CDR3 bases are TGTGCCAGCAGTGAAGCGCTTCGGGGCTACGAGCAGTACTTC.

The rearrangement joins TRBV7-6 to TRBJ2-2; D could derive from TRBD1 or TRBD2 (6 bases each). Looked up from germline, CDR1 is SGHVS and CDR2 is FNYEAQ. There are 17 residues in the CDR3. Trimming removed 0 bases from V and 5 bases from J, with 16 bases in between. The CDR3: CASSLARGDPLTGELFF. The CDR3 region has the DNA TGTGCCAGCAGCTTAGCGAGGGGGGACCCCTTGACCGGGGAGCTGTTTTTT. Full variable domain (outside the CDR3, taken from reference TRBV7-6 and TRBJ2-2): GAGVSQSPRYKVTKRGQDVALRCDPISGHVSLYWYRQALGQGPEFLTYFNYEAQQDKSGLPNDRFSAERPEGSISTLTIQRTEQRDSAMYRCASSLARGDPLTGELFFGEGSRLTVL.

The chain carries TRBV10-3 and TRBJ1-4; 7 bases agree with TRBD1. Germline loops: CDR1 ENHRY, CDR2 SYGVKD. The CDR3 is 13 residues long. Trimming removed 7 bases from V and 5 bases from J; junction bases left unmatched: 4. CDR3 DNA: TGTGCCATCAAGGCAGGGGGAAATGAAAAACTGTTTTTT. Translating it yields CAIKAGGNEKLFF.